Listed below are T cell receptor beta chains from one sample, sequenced in a study of vaccination effects on CD4 cells after COVID-19. The repertoire was sequenced with immunoSEQ multiplex PCR; TCRdb's copy has only in-frame clones and lacks some. Of about 73,000 clones in the sample, over 70% were seen once. These receptors' targets are unknown. Source: CD4+ T cells from PBMCs cultured with SARS-CoV-2 spike peptides, taken before COVID-19 vaccination. The receptors come from a human donor who received a COVID-19 vaccine. Each CDR3 is given with its conserved first and last residue. A D gene is named only where the DNA matches it firmly. Not all rows give a size; the values are once, few, many and, for expanded clones, a class.

CASSLGGGASGGLTEQFF,TGTGCCAGCAGCTTAGGAGGTGGGGCTAGCGGCGGGTTAACTGAGCAGTTCTTC,TRBV11-3,-,TRBD2,TRBJ2-1
CASSLSGSYNSPLHF,TGTGCCAGCAGCTTAAGCGGCTCCTATAATTCACCCCTCCACTTT,TRBV7-3,once,-,TRBJ1-6
CASSLTGIYGYTF,TGTGCCAGCAGCCTCACAGGGATCTATGGCTACACCTTC,TRBV2,-,-,TRBJ1-2
CASSLGGGSNEQFF,TGCGCCAGCAGCTTGGGGGGTGGTTCCAATGAGCAGTTCTTC,TRBV5-1,-,-,TRBJ2-1
CASSPGTGINYGYTF,TGTGCCAGCAGCCCCGGGACAGGAATTAACTATGGCTACACCTTC,TRBV6-5,-,TRBD1,TRBJ1-2
CASSSSGGSGNTIYF,TGTGCCAGCAGTTCCTCAGGGGGATCTGGAAACACCATATATTTT,TRBV7-2,-,TRBD1,TRBJ1-3
CASSADSYSNQPQHF,TGTGCCAGCAGTGCTGACAGCTATAGCAATCAGCCCCAGCATTTT,TRBV2,-,-,TRBJ1-5
CASSFARRTDTQYF,TGTGCCAGCAGCTTTGCAAGACGCACAGATACGCAGTATTTT,TRBV12-1,once,-,TRBJ2-3
CASSQDRRMNTEAFF,TGTGCCAGCAGCCAAGATAGAAGGATGAACACTGAAGCTTTCTTT,TRBV3-1/TRBV3-2,few,-,TRBJ1-1
CASSYSKGPQETQYF,TGTGCCAGCAGTTACTCGAAGGGCCCTCAAGAGACCCAGTACTTC,TRBV6-5,-,-,TRBJ2-5
CASSPSYGLEETQYF,TGTGCCAGCAGCCCCTCATACGGGCTCGAGGAGACCCAGTACTTC,TRBV3-1/TRBV3-2,-,-,TRBJ2-5
CASSLPVVETQYF,TGTGCCAGCAGCTTACCTGTCGTGGAGACCCAGTACTTC,TRBV7-8,-,-,TRBJ2-5
CASSSGGDSPLHF,TGTGCCAGCAGTTCAGGGGGAGACTCACCCCTCCACTTT,TRBV12-3/TRBV12-4,-,TRBD1,TRBJ1-6
CASSPLSGTDRMNTEAFF,TGTGCCAGCAGCCCCCTCTCCGGGACTGACCGTATGAACACTGAAGCTTTCTTT,TRBV3-1/TRBV3-2,-,-,TRBJ1-1
CAISEGRGRTDTQYF,TGTGCCATCAGTGAAGGGCGGGGACGCACAGATACGCAGTATTTT,TRBV10-3,-,-,TRBJ2-3
CASSLVDSSTDTQYF,TGCGCCAGCAGCTTGGTGGACAGTAGCACAGATACGCAGTATTTT,TRBV5-1,-,-,TRBJ2-3
CASSFGGAGDGYTF,TGCGCCAGCAGCTTTGGGGGGGCAGGAGATGGCTACACCTTC,TRBV5-1,-,-,TRBJ1-2
CASSRASGGNEQFF,TGTGCCAGCAGCCGAGCTAGCGGGGGGAATGAGCAGTTCTTC,TRBV6-4,-,TRBD2,TRBJ2-1
CASSIMRGAADTQYF,TGTGCCAGTAGTATTATGAGGGGAGCGGCAGATACGCAGTATTTT,TRBV19,-,-,TRBJ2-3
CATSRASLGLYNEQFF,TGTGCCACCAGCAGAGCCTCTTTGGGCCTTTACAATGAGCAGTTCTTC,TRBV15,-,-,TRBJ2-1
CASSPWRMNTEAFF,TGTGCCAGCAGCCCATGGAGAATGAACACTGAAGCTTTCTTT,TRBV3-1/TRBV3-2,few,-,TRBJ1-1
CASSLVGTTGELFF,TGTGCCAGCAGCTTAGTTGGTACCACCGGGGAGCTGTTTTTT,TRBV7-7,few,-,TRBJ2-2
CASSYAGTEFYNEQFF,TGTGCCAGCAGTTACGCCGGGACAGAGTTCTACAATGAGCAGTTCTTC,TRBV6-6,-,TRBD1,TRBJ2-1
CASSQWDRNSPLHF,TGCGCCAGCAGCCAATGGGACAGAAATTCACCCCTCCACTTT,TRBV4-1,-,TRBD1,TRBJ1-6
CASSENPNQPQHF,TGTGCCAGCAGTGAAAACCCCAATCAGCCCCAGCATTTT,TRBV2,few,-,TRBJ1-5
CATRAERGTEAFF,TGTGCCACTCGGGCTGAGAGGGGAACTGAAGCTTTCTTT,TRBV24-1,-,-,TRBJ1-1
CASRYTEAFF,TGTGCCAGCAGGTACACTGAAGCTTTCTTT,TRBV6-5,-,-,TRBJ1-1
CASSPPNGKETQYF,TGTGCCAGCTCACCACCAAATGGGAAAGAGACCCAGTACTTC,TRBV18,-,-,TRBJ2-5
CASSWDQRDTQYF,TGTGCCAGCAGCTGGGATCAGAGAGATACGCAGTATTTT,TRBV5-6,-,-,TRBJ2-3
CASSQEEEGTLFF,TGCGCCAGCAGCCAGGAAGAGGAGGGGACGTTGTTCTTC,TRBV4-3,-,-,TRBJ2-1
CASSRATEAFF,TGTGCCAGTAGTAGGGCCACTGAAGCTTTCTTT,TRBV19,-,-,TRBJ1-1
CASRTANTEAFF,TGTGCCAGTCGGACAGCGAACACTGAAGCTTTCTTT,TRBV19,few,-,TRBJ1-1
CASSPGGPGELFF,TGCGCCAGCAGCCCCGGGGGGCCCGGGGAGCTGTTTTTT,TRBV5-1,-,-,TRBJ2-2